The clone carrying this T cell receptor (beta chain) appeared many times. J gave up 2 bases and V 4 bases, and 3 bases lay outside the gene matches. This CDR3 has 15 residues. Germline V gene sequence: CDR1 SNHLY, CDR2 FYNNEI. These data are taken from a study of molecular identifiers for immune sequencing clone quantification. Study overall: Replicate RNA from around 20,000 or 100,000 naive CD8 T cells formed five aliquots; four were sequenced.

Listed TCR primers and previously described methods were used for bulk TCR libraries. TCRdb used MiXCR to reprocess the PCR reads, holding one entry per CDR3 protein. The table records some 89,000 distinct CDR3 sequences, less than 25% of them present only once. Source material for naive CD8 libraries was roughly 18,000 to 1,100,000 sorted cells, with 10%, 30% or 50% RNA. The authors sorted naive CD8 T cells as CD8+CD4-CCR7+CD45RA+. This chain joins TRBV2 and TRBJ2-1, with TRBD1 identical over 9 bases. Sequenced sample: naive CD8+ T cells from blood, with Jurkat cell RNA spiked in. Subset indicated: FACS-sorted CD8+CD4-CCR7+CD45RA+ naive T cells. This clonotype was obtained from a human donor in good health. Some libraries in this study had Jurkat cell RNA spiked in. For the CDR3, the DNA is TGTGCCAGCAGTGCCGGGACAGGGCCCTACAATGAGCAGTTCTTC. Its translation: CASSAGTGPYNEQFF.